This T cell receptor (beta chain) was recovered during a study of cytotoxic CD8 clonotypes in ibrutinib-treated CLL. Study information: In all, about 11 patients were relapsed/refractory, approximately 15 were treatment-naive and 17 were IGHV unmutated.

TCRdb's table, derived via immunoSEQ multiplex PCR, lists solely in-frame clones and lacks some. This table holds approximately 320,000 clones, around 66% found once. Study-wide results and caveats: Public clonotypes, found uncommonly, either contracted or stayed stable on treatment. Measured clonality at baseline was greater than in age-matched healthy donors and tracked with circulating CD8+ T-cell counts.

Comment on this clone: The antigen is unknown.

Cryopreserved PBMCs supplied roughly 2.1 micrograms of genomic DNA for TCR beta libraries. The germline V gene encodes CDR1 MNHEY and CDR2 SVGAGI. The J segment lost 2 bases and the V segment lost 7 bases, leaving 6 bases of the junction unmatched. There are 14 residues in the CDR3. The sample here was PBMCs, taken after 36 months of ibrutinib treatment. V usage is TRBV6-5 and J usage is TRBJ1-1, with 8 bases matching TRBD1. The sequence was collected from a human donor with chronic lymphocytic leukemia. The CDR3 protein is CASKRTGHNTEAFF. For the CDR3, the DNA is TGTGCCAGCAAAAGGACAGGGCATAACACTGAAGCTTTCTTT.